One and the same sample provided the 10 T cell receptor beta chains below, sequenced in a study of early T cells in non-severe SARS-CoV-2 infection (dated by TCRdb to the early 2020s). Library construction relied on 5' RACE. Sequencing used a NextSeq 500. TCRdb took the public reads, trimmed them with fastp at Q25, ran MiXCR for clone calling and kept in-frame beta chains. Under each unique CDR3 protein, matching rows form one entry showing the most common genes and DNA. The sample yields approximately 81,000 distinct CDR3 sequences; 5.5% to 7.5% were counted once. The top ten constitute about 7.8% of the sample. Sequencing was performed on whole blood. All receptors derive from an adult who was a healthcare worker with PCR-confirmed SARS-CoV-2 infection or an uninfected control (not recorded which).

The chain recombines TRBV21-1 with TRBJ1-1; TRBD1, the D gene given by the table, was not confirmed from the DNA. TRBV21-1 is recorded as a pseudogene. This CDR3 has 13 residues. The DNA of the CDR3 is TGTGCCAGCAGCGCCGGTAGGGGCGGTTCAGCTTTCTTT. It codes for CASSAGRGGSAFF.

This clonotype came up a few times. This chain joins TRBV20-1 and TRBJ1-4; D unresolved. Trimming left V 0 bases short and J 11 bases short, with 16 bases between. Germline loops: CDR1 DFQATT, CDR2 SNEGSKA (reference sequence). This CDR3 spans 14 amino acids. The CDR3 DNA follows: TGCAGTGCTAGAGATTCCCGCGGCGGAGAGAAACTGTTTTTT. Amino acid sequence: CSARDSRGGEKLFF.

V gene TRBV4-2 combines with J gene TRBJ2-3; 8 bases line up with TRBD2. Germline CDR1 is LGHNA and CDR2 is YNFKEQ. The CDR3 has 18 amino acids. The ends lost 1 base at V and 1 base at J; junction bases unmatched: 10. CDR3 coding DNA: TGTGCCAGCAGCCAAGGAGACGGGAGGGGGTTTGGCACAGATACGCAGTATTTT. Translated: CASSQGDGRGFGTDTQYF.

This clonotype was found many times. This chain links TRBV24-1 with TRBJ2-1, with D possibly called TRBD1 or TRBD2 (7 bases each). The ends were cut back, 9 bases at V and 0 bases at J, with 14 bases in the middle. Germline V lookup: CDR1 KGHDR, CDR2 SFDVKD. This CDR3 is built from 15 residues. Here the CDR3 reads CATGGDRTSYNEQFF. CDR3 DNA: TGTGCCACCGGGGGGGACAGAACCTCCTACAATGAGCAGTTCTTC.

The gene calls are TRBV5-1 and TRBJ1-1; D may be TRBD1 (6 bases). Trimming shortened V by 0 bases and J by 3 bases, and 9 bases separated the two germline ends. Germline values: CDR1 SGHRS, CDR2 YFSETQ. The CDR3 sequence is 14 residues long. This chain's CDR3 is CASSLGTEYTEAFF. The DNA of the CDR3 is TGCGCCAGCAGCTTGGGGACAGAATACACTGAAGCTTTCTTT. Together with reference TRBV5-1 and TRBJ1-1, the CDR3 gives the full variable domain: KAGVTQTPRYLIKTRGQQVTLSCSPISGHRSVSWYQQTPGQGLQFLFEYFSETQRNKGNFPGRFSGRQFSNSRSEMNVSTLELGDSALYLCASSLGTEYTEAFFGQGTRLTVV.

This clonotype was counted many times. The gene calls are TRBV6-5 and TRBJ1-1; D perhaps matches TRBD1 (5 bases). The V gene lost 5 bases and the J gene lost 1 base, with 11 bases spanning the gap. This CDR3 comprises 14 residues. CDR1 is MNHEY and CDR2 is SVGAGI in the germline V gene. CDR3 protein: CASSSPTANTEAFF. Written as DNA, the CDR3 is TGTGCCAGCAGTAGCCCGACAGCGAACACTGAAGCTTTCTTT.

At least ten counts were recorded for this clonotype. The chain carries TRBV5-6 and TRBJ2-7; D not resolved. V was cut by 7 bases and J by 7 bases, with 18 bases left in between. This CDR3 has 13 residues. Germline CDR1 and CDR2: SGHDT and YYEEEE. The DNA of the CDR3 is TGTGCCAGCCAGAGGTGGGATTTGAGGGAGCAGTACTTC. Translating gives CASQRWDLREQYF.

This chain connects TRBV27 to TRBJ2-3; perhaps TRBD2 as D (5 bases). The germline V gene has CDR1 MNHEY and CDR2 SMNVEV (reference sequence). With 3 bases removed from V and 6 bases from J, the gap between germline ends came to 13 bases. This CDR3 has 14 residues. CDR3 in DNA: TGTGCCAGCAGTTTGAAGCCCCCGGGGGATACGCAGTATTTT. Translated, it gives CASSLKPPGDTQYF.

The chain carries TRBV3-1 and TRBJ1-1, with a weak D call TRBD1 (5 bases). The V gene's germline CDR1 is LGHDT and CDR2 YNNKEL (reference sequence). The CDR3 is 12 amino acids. Trimming took off 1 base at V and 6 bases at J, with 6 bases between the two ends. Here the CDR3 reads CASSQGGPEAFF. The CDR3 coding sequence is TGTGCCAGCAGCCAAGGGGGCCCTGAAGCTTTCTTT.

DNA for the CDR3: TGTGCCAGCAGTTACTCGACCCCAGGCTACGAGCAGTACTTC. Its translation is CASSYSTPGYEQYF. V usage is TRBV6-6 and J usage is TRBJ2-7, with no clear D. The CDR3 extends over 14 amino acids. Germline assignment: CDR1 MNHNY and CDR2 SVGAGI (reference sequence). Trimming shortened V by 0 bases and J by 3 bases, and 9 bases separated the two germline ends.